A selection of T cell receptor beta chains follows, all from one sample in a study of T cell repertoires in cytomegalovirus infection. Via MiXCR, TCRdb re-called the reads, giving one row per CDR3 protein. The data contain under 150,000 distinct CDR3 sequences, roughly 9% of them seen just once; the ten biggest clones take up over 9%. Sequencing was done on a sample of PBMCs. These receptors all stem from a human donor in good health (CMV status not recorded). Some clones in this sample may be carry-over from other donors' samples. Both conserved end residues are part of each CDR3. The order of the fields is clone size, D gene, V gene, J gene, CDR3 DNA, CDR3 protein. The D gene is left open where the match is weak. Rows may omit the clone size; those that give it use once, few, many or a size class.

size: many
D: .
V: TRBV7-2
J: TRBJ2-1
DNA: TGTGCCAGCAGCTTAGAGGCGGGATGGAATGAGCAGTTCTTC
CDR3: CASSLEAGWNEQFF

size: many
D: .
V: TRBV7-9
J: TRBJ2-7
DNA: TGTGCCAGCAGCCCCAGGGCAGAAACTACCGAGCAGTACTTC
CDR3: CASSPRAETTEQYF

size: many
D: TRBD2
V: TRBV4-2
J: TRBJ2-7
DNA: TGTGCCAGCAGCCCGCGGGGGGGCGGGTACGAGCAGTACTTC
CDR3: CASSPRGGGYEQYF

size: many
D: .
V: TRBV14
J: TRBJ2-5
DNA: TGTGCCAGCAGCCCTAACCGGGCGGAGGGAGAGACCCAGTACTTC
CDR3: CASSPNRAEGETQYF

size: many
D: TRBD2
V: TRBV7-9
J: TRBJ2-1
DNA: TGTGCCAGCAGCTATCGACTAGCGGATGAGCAGTTCTTC
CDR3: CASSYRLADEQFF

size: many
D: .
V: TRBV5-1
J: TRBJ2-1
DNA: TGCGCCAGCAGCGCCGGGGCCGAATCCAATGAGCAGTTCTTC
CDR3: CASSAGAESNEQFF

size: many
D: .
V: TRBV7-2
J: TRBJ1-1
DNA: TGTGCCAGCAGCTTAGACTGGAGAAGTGAAGCTTTCTTT
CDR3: CASSLDWRSEAFF

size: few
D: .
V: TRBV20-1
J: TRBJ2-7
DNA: TGCAGTGCGCCGGGAAGGTCGGGCGAGCAGTACTTC
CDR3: CSAPGRSGEQYF

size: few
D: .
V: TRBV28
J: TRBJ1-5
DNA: TGTGCCAGCACGGGTAGTTATAGCAATCAGCCCCAGCATTTT
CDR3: CASTGSYSNQPQHF

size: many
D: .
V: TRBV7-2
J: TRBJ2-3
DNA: TGTGCCAGCAGCTTAGGGAGTAGCGATCCCCTCAGTTTT
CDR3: CASSLGSSDPLSF

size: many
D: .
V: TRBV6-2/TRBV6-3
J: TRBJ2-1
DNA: TGTGCCAGCAGTCCCAGGCAAAGGAGCAATGAGCAGTTCTTC
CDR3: CASSPRQRSNEQFF

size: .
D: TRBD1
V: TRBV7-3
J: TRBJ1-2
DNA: TGTGCCAGCAGCTTAACCTTGACAGGGAACTATGGCTACACCTTC
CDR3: CASSLTLTGNYGYTF

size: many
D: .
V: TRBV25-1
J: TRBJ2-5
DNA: TGTGCCAGCAGTCAATCCGGGACACTAGAGACCCAGTACTTC
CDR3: CASSQSGTLETQYF

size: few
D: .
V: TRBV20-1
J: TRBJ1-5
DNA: TGCAGTGCTAGAGATCCCAGGGGCGCAGAGCCCCAGCATTTT
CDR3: CSARDPRGAEPQHF

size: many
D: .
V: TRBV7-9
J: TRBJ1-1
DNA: TGTGCCAGCAGCGTGCCGGGACATATGAACACTGAAGCTTTCTTT
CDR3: CASSVPGHMNTEAFF

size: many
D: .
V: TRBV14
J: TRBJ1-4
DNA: TGTGCCAGCAGCCAAGGGACGGACAGTCATCAGGAAAAACTGTTTTTT
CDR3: CASSQGTDSHQEKLFF

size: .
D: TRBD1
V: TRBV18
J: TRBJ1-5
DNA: TGTGCCAGCTCAGCAACAGGGGACCGCAATCAGCCCCAGCATTTT
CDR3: CASSATGDRNQPQHF

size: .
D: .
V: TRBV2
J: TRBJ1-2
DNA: TGTGCCAGCAGTGGGATCAGTGATGGCTACACCTTC
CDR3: CASSGISDGYTF

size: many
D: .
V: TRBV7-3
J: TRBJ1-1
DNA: TGTGCCAGCAGCCTACTTGCCGGGGTTGGAACTGAAGCTTTCTTT
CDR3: CASSLLAGVGTEAFF